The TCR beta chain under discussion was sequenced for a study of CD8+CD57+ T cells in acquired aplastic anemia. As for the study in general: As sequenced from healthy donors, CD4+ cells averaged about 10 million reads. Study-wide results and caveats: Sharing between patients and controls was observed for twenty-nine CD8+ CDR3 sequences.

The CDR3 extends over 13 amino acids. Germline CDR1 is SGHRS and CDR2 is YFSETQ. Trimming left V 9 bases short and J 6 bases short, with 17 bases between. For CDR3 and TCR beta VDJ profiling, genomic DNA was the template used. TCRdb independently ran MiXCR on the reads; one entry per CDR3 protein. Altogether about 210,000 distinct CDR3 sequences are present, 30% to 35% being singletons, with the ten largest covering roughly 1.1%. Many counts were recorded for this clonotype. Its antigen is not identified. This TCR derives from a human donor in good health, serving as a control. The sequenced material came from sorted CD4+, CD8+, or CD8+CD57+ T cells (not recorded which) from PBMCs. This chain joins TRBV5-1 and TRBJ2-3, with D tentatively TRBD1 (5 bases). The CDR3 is CATTKQGLDTQYF. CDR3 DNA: TGCGCCACTACGAAGCAGGGTCTGGATACGCAGTATTTT.